There are a few counts of the clone carrying this T cell receptor (beta chain). Its antigen is unknown. Everyone who donated was a healthy bone marrow donor. This specimen comes from a study of cytomegalovirus exposure and HLA in healthy donors. The CDR3 spans 16 residues. Germline loops: CDR1 SGHDT, CDR2 YYEEEE. Deletions cut 0 bases from V and 0 bases from J, with 12 bases between. The study's findings and limits: What TCR beta sequences reportedly achieved was accurate prediction of HLA-A and HLA-B alleles in most subjects. Researchers had no immune exposure information except CMV serostatus available.

Vbeta (60) and Jbeta (13) primers were used in the PCR. The protocol was immunoSEQ multiplex PCR, while the TCRdb copy is restricted to in-frame clones and leaves out a portion. The profile shows over 150,000 clones, 77% of them singletons. This receptor was taken from a woman aged 60-70 years in good health and CMV-seropositive. The chain combines TRBV5-6 with TRBJ1-2; a possible D gene is TRBD1 (5 bases). Sample: PBMCs. The CDR3 sequence: CASSLVDRSSNYGYTF. CDR3 nucleotide sequence: TGTGCCAGCAGCTTGGTCGACAGATCTTCTAACTATGGCTACACCTTC. The full variable domain, with the rest looked up from reference TRBV5-6 and TRBJ1-2, is DAGVTQSPTHLIKTRGQQVTLRCSPKSGHDTVSWYQQALGQGPQFIFQYYEEEERQRGNFPDRFSGHQFPNYSSELNVNALLLGDSALYLCASSLVDRSSNYGYTFGSGTRLTVV.